This TCR beta chain was recorded in a study of beta chain features in type 1 diabetes. Regarding the study as a whole: These data did not resolve whether HLA type affects TCRB rearrangement. Researchers report that Type 1 diabetes patients had moderately but significantly shorter TCRB CDR3s across all four CD4+ subsets. It was among patients, rather than healthy donors, that naive, central memory and Treg TCRB repertoires appeared more similar.

Comments on this clone: No antigen is known for it.

Reverse transcription of all isolated RNA meant that expressed TCRB transcripts were sequenced. Measured with immunoSEQ multiplex PCR; TCRdb has only the in-frame clones, and not every one. Found here are 110,000 to 150,000 clones, 9.2% of them singletons; the top ten hold 0.6% to 0.85%. The germline V gene encodes CDR1 LGHNA and CDR2 YNFKEQ. The CDR3 has 14 residues. V lost 5 bases and J lost 1, with 9 bases in between. The sample was central memory CD4+ T cells from blood. The sequence was obtained from a man aged 18 to 30 in good health. The chain couples TRBV4-2 to TRBJ2-1; possible D gene TRBD1, 6 bases. For the CDR3, the DNA is TGTGCCAGCAGCGGGGACAAATCCTACAATGAGCAGTTCTTC. Translation gives CASSGDKSYNEQFF.